The 6 T cell receptor beta chains below were found in one sample sequenced in a study of T-cell reconstitution after alpha-beta-depleted transplantation in children. The TCRbeta library incorporated unique molecular identifiers. TCRdb re-analysed the PCR reads in MiXCR, keeping a single row per CDR3 protein. The repertoire has roughly 350,000 distinct CDR3 sequences, 10% of them found once; the top ten carry about 2.3%. The sample here was PBMCs from the stem cell graft donor, taken from the stem cell graft. The source of these receptors is a human donor who donated a stem cell graft to a child with acute lymphoblastic leukemia.

This clonotype has a handful of counts. The chain is built from TRBV2 and TRBJ2-5, with 8 bases that match TRBD1. The J segment lost 3 bases and the V segment lost 7 bases, leaving 7 bases of the junction unmatched. The CDR3 is 14 residues long. Germline V gene sequence: CDR1 SNHLY, CDR2 FYNNEI. The CDR3 sequence: CASIHSGQEETQYF. CDR3 DNA: TGTGCCAGCATCCACTCGGGACAGGAAGAGACCCAGTACTTC.

The rearrangement joins TRBV5-1 to TRBJ2-3; 10 bases fit TRBD1. This CDR3 contains 15 residues. Germline-derived CDR1 and CDR2 are SGHRS and YFSETQ. With V trimmed by 7 bases and J by 3 bases, 8 bases remained unmatched. For the CDR3, the DNA is TGCGCCAGCGGGGGACAGGGGATCGTTACAGATACGCAGTATTTT. As protein: CASGGQGIVTDTQYF.

This chain links TRBV7-3 with TRBJ1-1, with TRBD1 as a possible D gene (5 bases). Looked up from germline, CDR1 is SGHTA and CDR2 is FQGTGA. CDR3 length: 14 residues. V was shortened by 0 bases and J by 10 bases, with 15 bases between the two germline ends. The CDR3 loop is CASSLTPGGGVAFF. The CDR3 coding sequence is TGTGCCAGCAGCTTAACCCCGGGGGGTGGGGTAGCTTTCTTT.

This clonotype has ten or more counts. This sequence joins TRBV20-1 and TRBJ2-3, with 13 positions matching TRBD2. The CDR3 consists of 18 residues. The ends lost 0 bases at V and 2 bases at J; junction bases unmatched: 8. Germline V lookup: CDR1 DFQATT, CDR2 SNEGSKA (reference sequence). The CDR3 here is CSARDRTSGRGNTDTQYF. The CDR3 region has the DNA TGCAGTGCTAGAGATCGCACTAGCGGGAGGGGCAACACAGATACGCAGTATTTT.

This clonotype was picked up a small number of times. The V gene is TRBV4-2, the J gene TRBJ1-5, with 10 positions matching TRBD1. This CDR3 is built from 17 residues. Per germline, CDR1 LGHNA and CDR2 YNFKEQ. V was pared by 0 bases and J by 3 bases, with 5 bases of the junction left unmatched. The CDR3: CASSQDPGQGYNQPQHF. CDR3 nucleotides: TGTGCCAGCAGCCAAGATCCGGGACAGGGGTACAATCAGCCCCAGCATTTT.

The sample holds a few counts of this clonotype. The chain recombines TRBV27 with TRBJ2-3; D not resolved. Germline CDR1 is MNHEY and CDR2 is SMNVEV (reference sequence). Trimming removed 6 bases at V and 6 bases at J, with 10 bases between. This CDR3 is built from 12 residues. The CDR3 DNA sequence: TGTGCCAGCAGACTGAGAGAGGATACGCAGTATTTT. It is translated as CASRLREDTQYF.